These 28 T cell receptor beta chains were all obtained from the same sample, sequenced in a study of shared clonotypes between healthy human individuals. The data were produced by immunoSEQ multiplex PCR, yet TCRdb's version contains in-frame clones alone and is incomplete. Among approximately 1,500,000 clones, under 99% were seen once, and the ten largest hold roughly 0.45%. Sequencing was done on a sample of naive CD4+ T cells sorted from blood. Indicated subset: CD45RA+ positively selected. The receptors here all came from a man aged 30-40 years in good health.

The chain recombines TRBV2 with TRBJ2-3; no clear D. Germline CDR1 SNHLY, CDR2 FYNNEI. V was cut by 8 bases and J by 2 bases, with 8 bases left in between. The CDR3 is 12 amino acids. This chain's CDR3 is CASESTTDTQYF. In DNA, the CDR3 is TGTGCCAGCGAGAGTACCACAGATACGCAGTATTTT.

V gene TRBV2 combines with J gene TRBJ2-5; TRBD2 matches at 14 bases. The CDR3 contains 15 residues. Per germline, CDR1 SNHLY and CDR2 FYNNEI. V trimming: 5 bases; J trimming: 6 bases; junction bases outside the gene matches: 5. The CDR3 DNA reads TGTGCCAGCAGTCAGGGGACTAGCGGGAGTAAGACCCAGTACTTC. This translates into CASSQGTSGSKTQYF.

The V and J genes are TRBV27 and TRBJ2-7, with D perhaps matching TRBD2 (6 bases). Germline V lookup: CDR1 MNHEY, CDR2 SMNVEV (reference sequence). The CDR3 loop spans 16 amino acids. Trimming shortened V by 3 bases and J by 4 bases, and 19 bases separated the two germline ends. CDR3 coding DNA: TGTGCCAGCAGTTTGGGCAGGCGGGATTTCGGATACGAGCAGTACTTC. This translates into CASSLGRRDFGYEQYF.

This rearrangement joins TRBV5-1 to TRBJ1-1, with D maybe TRBD1 (5 bases). V was clipped by 3 bases and J by 6 bases, with 12 bases between them. Germline loops: CDR1 SGHRS, CDR2 YFSETQ. This CDR3 is 13 amino acids long. CDR3 in amino acids: CASSWGELAEAFF. In DNA, the CDR3 is TGCGCCAGCAGCTGGGGGGAACTGGCTGAAGCTTTCTTT.

V and J are TRBV6-5 and TRBJ2-7; a weak D match, TRBD2 (6 bases). This CDR3 comprises 13 residues. Germline V lookup: CDR1 MNHEY, CDR2 SVGAGI. V was clipped by 7 bases and J by 3 bases, with 13 bases between them. The CDR3 spells CASTPGTDYEQYF. Written as DNA, the CDR3 is TGTGCCAGCACTCCCGGGACTGACTACGAGCAGTACTTC.

The chain links TRBV10-3 to TRBJ2-7; the D gene is possibly TRBD2 (6 bases). CDR1 is ENHRY, CDR2 SYGVKD, per germline. The CDR3 is 14 residues long. Trimming stripped 3 bases from V and 6 bases from J, with 15 bases between. The chain's CDR3 is CAISETTRGGEQYF. In nucleotides, the CDR3 is TGTGCCATCAGTGAAACTACGCGGGGTGGCGAGCAGTACTTC.

The genes are TRBV28 and TRBJ2-7; D gene uncertain. Looked up from germline, CDR1 is MDHEN and CDR2 is SYDVKM. There are 14 residues in the CDR3. V was cut by 4 bases and J by 4 bases, with 14 bases left in between. CDR3 DNA sequence: TGTGCCAGCAGTTCAGCGACTTCCCGATACGAGCAGTACTTC. Amino acid sequence: CASSSATSRYEQYF.

With regard to this clone: The sample carries other DNA sequences with the same CDR3. V and J are TRBV2 and TRBJ2-5; D perhaps matches TRBD1 (6 bases). Trimming cost V 7 bases and J 3 bases, with 6 bases left between them. This CDR3 spans 11 amino acids. Germline CDR1 reads SNHLY; CDR2 reads FYNNEI. DNA of the CDR3: TGTGCCAGCAAGGGGGAAGAGACCCAGTACTTC. Translating gives CASKGEETQYF.

Worth noting for this clone: Other nucleotide sequences in the sample specify the same CDR3. J is TRBJ2-2 and V is TRBV5-1; D unclear. There are 13 residues in the CDR3. V lost 5 bases and J lost 5, with 10 bases in between. Germline lookup yields CDR1 SGHRS and CDR2 YFSETQ. CDR3 nucleotide sequence: TGCGCCAGCAGTTCAGGACCTACCGGGGAGCTGTTTTTT. This gives the protein CASSSGPTGELFF.

The chain combines TRBV5-1 with TRBJ2-2, with D possibly being TRBD1 or TRBD2 (5 bases each). Germline CDR1 is SGHRS and CDR2 is YFSETQ. V was clipped by 4 bases and J by 1 base, with 20 bases between them. The CDR3 has 18 residues. The CDR3 region has the DNA TGCGCCAGCAGCCTGAATCAGAGGGGCGGCCTGAACACCGGGGAGCTGTTTTTT. Amino acid sequence: CASSLNQRGGLNTGELFF.

The V call is TRBV18, the J call TRBJ2-7; 7 bases line up with TRBD1. V gave up 3 bases and J gave up 3 bases; unmatched junction bases: 5. The germline V gene has CDR1 KGHSH and CDR2 LQKENI. This CDR3 comprises 14 residues. Here the CDR3 DNA reads TGTGCCAGCTCACCGGGACAGAAACTCTACGAGCAGTACTTC. Translation gives CASSPGQKLYEQYF.

This rearrangement joins TRBV28 to TRBJ1-1; 7 bases match TRBD1. Germline CDR1 and CDR2: MDHEN and SYDVKM. The CDR3 spans 14 residues. V trimming: 5 bases; J trimming: 3 bases; junction bases outside the gene matches: 6. Here the CDR3 DNA reads TGTGCCAGCAGTAGGGACAGCGCGCACACTGAAGCTTTCTTT. It encodes CASSRDSAHTEAFF.

The chain employs TRBV10-2 and TRBJ2-2; 12 bases agree with TRBD2. Trimming took 5 bases from V and 4 from J; bases not matched to a gene: 2. The length of the CDR3 is 15 residues. The V gene's germline CDR1 is WSHSY and CDR2 SAAADI. CDR3 sequence: CASSSTSGSTGELFF. The DNA for the CDR3 is TGCGCCAGCAGTTCGACTAGCGGGAGCACCGGGGAGCTGTTTTTT.

In DNA, the CDR3 is TGCGCCAGCAGCCCGATTTCGGACAGGAACACTGAAGCTTTCTTT. It specifies CASSPISDRNTEAFF. The V call is TRBV5-1, the J call TRBJ1-1, with D maybe TRBD1 (6 bases). The CDR3 runs to 15 residues. CDR1 and CDR2 (germline): SGHRS, YFSETQ. V was clipped by 4 bases and J by 1 base, with 14 bases between them.

CDR3 loop: CASGLEQGGEQYF. The DNA of the CDR3 is TGTGCTAGTGGTTTGGAACAGGGTGGGGAGCAGTACTTC. This chain joins TRBV12-5 and TRBJ2-7; TRBD1 is a possible D gene (6 bases). The CDR3 is 13 residues long. Germline lookup yields CDR1 LGHNT and CDR2 FRNRAP. The ends were cut back, 1 base at V and 7 bases at J, with 11 bases in the middle.

Only one count was recorded for this clone. This sequence joins TRBV7-8 and TRBJ2-5; D perhaps matches TRBD2 (6 bases). This CDR3 comprises 15 residues. CDR1 and CDR2 from the germline V gene are SGHVS and FQNEAQ. The V end lost 1 base, the J end lost 4 bases, and 13 bases lay between the germline ends. The CDR3 sequence: CASSLEQGGRETQYF. The CDR3 DNA reads as TGTGCCAGCAGCTTAGAGCAGGGAGGCAGAGAGACCCAGTACTTC.

This rearrangement joins TRBV10-2 to TRBJ1-5; no clear D gene. CDR3 length: 13 residues. Trimming pared 2 bases from V and 2 bases from J, leaving 4 bases between. The V gene's germline CDR1 is WSHSY and CDR2 SAAADI. In DNA, the CDR3 is TGCGCCAGCAGTGAGACGGGCAATCAGCCCCAGCATTTT. Translated, it gives CASSETGNQPQHF.

The rearrangement links TRBV9 to TRBJ2-1, with 9 bases fitting TRBD2. Trimming removed 0 bases from V and 9 bases from J; junction bases left unmatched: 7. The CDR3 consists of 15 residues. Germline assignment: CDR1 SGDLS and CDR2 YYNGEE. Here the CDR3 reads CASSVVGAGGGEQFF. CDR3 sequence (DNA): TGTGCCAGCAGCGTAGTAGGAGCGGGAGGCGGTGAGCAGTTCTTC.

The chain combines TRBV18 with TRBJ2-2, with 11 bases fitting TRBD2. V dropped 8 bases and J dropped 2; count of bases not matched to a gene: 7. Germline assignment: CDR1 KGHSH and CDR2 LQKENI. This CDR3 comprises 16 residues. The CDR3 spells CASTITSGSNTGELFF. The CDR3 DNA sequence: TGTGCCAGCACAATTACTAGCGGGAGCAACACCGGGGAGCTGTTTTTT.

The V gene is TRBV9, the J gene TRBJ1-2; possible D gene TRBD1, 5 bases. In germline, CDR1 is SGDLS, CDR2 YYNGEE. V was pared by 3 bases and J by 0 bases, with 12 bases between. The CDR3 contains 15 residues. DNA for the CDR3: TGTGCCAGCAGCGCCGCTGGGGGATCTAACTATGGCTACACCTTC. As protein: CASSAAGGSNYGYTF.

This clone has only one observation. The chain is built from TRBV28 and TRBJ2-6, with D tentatively TRBD1 (6 bases). Trimming left V 3 bases short and J 2 bases short, with 20 bases between. Germline-derived CDR1 and CDR2 are MDHEN and SYDVKM. The CDR3 loop spans 19 amino acids. CDR3 sequence (DNA): TGTGCCAGCAGTTTTTATACAGGGAGAGGGTATACTGGGGCCAACGTCCTGACTTTC. Its protein product is CASSFYTGRGYTGANVLTF.

The gene calls are TRBV6-5 and TRBJ2-7, with D unclear. The V gene lost 5 bases and the J gene lost 6 bases, with 11 bases spanning the gap. The germline V gene has CDR1 MNHEY and CDR2 SVGAGI. The CDR3 runs to 12 residues. The CDR3 nucleotides read TGTGCCAGCAGTAACCTTGGGCCCGAGCAGTACTTC. It codes for CASSNLGPEQYF.

V usage is TRBV5-8 and J usage is TRBJ1-4; 12 bases are a match to TRBD1. This CDR3 spans 17 amino acids. Germline-derived CDR1 and CDR2 are SGHTS and YDEGEE. The trim removed 4 bases at V and 4 bases at J, leaving 8 bases unmatched. The chain's CDR3 is CASSQGTGGFINEKLFF. The CDR3 nucleotides read TGTGCCAGCAGCCAAGGGACAGGGGGCTTTATTAATGAAAAACTGTTTTTT. Complete variable domain (other parts from reference TRBV5-8 and TRBJ1-4): EAGVTQSPTHLIKTRGQQATLRCSPISGHTSVYWYQQALGLGLQFLLWYDEGEERNRGNFPPRFSGRQFPNYSSELNVNALELEDSALYLCASSQGTGGFINEKLFFGSGTQLSVL.

With respect to this clone: The identical CDR3 is also encoded by other nucleotide sequences in the sample. This chain joins TRBV5-1 and TRBJ2-1; D is ambiguous. Germline assignment: CDR1 SGHRS and CDR2 YFSETQ. V was shortened by 1 base and J by 0 bases, with 8 bases between the two germline ends. This CDR3 is built from 15 residues. DNA of the CDR3: TGCGCCAGCAGCTTGTCCTCAGGCTCCTACAATGAGCAGTTCTTC. Translation gives CASSLSSGSYNEQFF.

This chain joins TRBV27 and TRBJ2-7; a weak D match, TRBD1 (5 bases). From germline, CDR1 is MNHEY and CDR2 SMNVEV (reference sequence). The CDR3 is made up of 13 amino acids. V shed 7 bases and J shed 4 bases, with 14 bases lying between them. The CDR3 DNA is TGTGCCAGCAAGGGGTCAGGGATGTACGAGCAGTACTTC. It specifies CASKGSGMYEQYF.

The rearrangement uses TRBV6-1 and TRBJ2-3; perhaps D is TRBD1 or TRBD2 (5 bases each). The CDR3 consists of 15 residues. CDR1 is MNHNS, CDR2 SASEGT, per germline. V lost 3 bases and J 5 bases, leaving 15 bases between the germline ends. The CDR3 reads CASSDPRGKVDTQYF. CDR3 nucleotides: TGTGCCAGCAGTGACCCGAGGGGAAAAGTAGATACGCAGTATTTT.

The V call is TRBV5-1, the J call TRBJ2-3; a possible D gene is TRBD1 (7 bases). The CDR3 is 15 amino acids. The ends were cut back, 2 bases at V and 6 bases at J, with 16 bases in the middle. Germline V gives CDR1 SGHRS, CDR2 YFSETQ. CDR3 sequence: CASSFGQSGGDTQYF. The CDR3 DNA sequence: TGCGCCAGCAGCTTCGGTCAATCAGGGGGGGATACGCAGTATTTT.

The chain recombines TRBV27 with TRBJ2-3, with 13 bases fitting TRBD2. Germline loops: CDR1 MNHEY, CDR2 SMNVEV (reference sequence). Trimming took 2 bases from V and 4 from J; bases not matched to a gene: 6. This CDR3 has 17 amino acids. CDR3: CASSLRTSGRDPDTQYF. CDR3 DNA: TGTGCCAGCAGTTTAAGGACTAGCGGGAGAGATCCAGATACGCAGTATTTT.